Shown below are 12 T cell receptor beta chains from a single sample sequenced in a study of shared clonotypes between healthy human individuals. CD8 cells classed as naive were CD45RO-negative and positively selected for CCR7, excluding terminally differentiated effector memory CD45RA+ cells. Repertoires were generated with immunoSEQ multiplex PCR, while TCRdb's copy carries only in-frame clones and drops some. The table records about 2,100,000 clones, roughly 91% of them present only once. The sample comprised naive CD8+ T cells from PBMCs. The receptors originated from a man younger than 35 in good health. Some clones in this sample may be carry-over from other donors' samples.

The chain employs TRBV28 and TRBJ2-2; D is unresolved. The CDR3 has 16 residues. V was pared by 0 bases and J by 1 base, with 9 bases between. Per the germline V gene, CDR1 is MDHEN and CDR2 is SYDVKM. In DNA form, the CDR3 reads TGTGCCAGCAGTTTATGGGGCACCTGGAACACCGGGGAGCTGTTTTTT. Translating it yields CASSLWGTWNTGELFF.

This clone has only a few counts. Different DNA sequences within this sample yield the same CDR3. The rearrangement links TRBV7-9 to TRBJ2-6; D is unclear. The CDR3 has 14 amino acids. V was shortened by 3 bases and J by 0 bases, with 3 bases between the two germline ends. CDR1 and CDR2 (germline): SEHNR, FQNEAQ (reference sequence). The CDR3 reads CASSFGSGANVLTF. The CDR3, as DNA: TGTGCCAGCAGCTTCGGCTCTGGGGCCAACGTCCTGACTTTC.

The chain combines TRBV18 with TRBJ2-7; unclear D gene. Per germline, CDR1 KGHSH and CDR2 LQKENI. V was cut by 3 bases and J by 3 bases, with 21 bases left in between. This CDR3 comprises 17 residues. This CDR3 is CASSPLPPSVSDYEQYF. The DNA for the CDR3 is TGTGCCAGCTCACCCCTTCCCCCCTCAGTGTCGGACTACGAGCAGTACTTC.

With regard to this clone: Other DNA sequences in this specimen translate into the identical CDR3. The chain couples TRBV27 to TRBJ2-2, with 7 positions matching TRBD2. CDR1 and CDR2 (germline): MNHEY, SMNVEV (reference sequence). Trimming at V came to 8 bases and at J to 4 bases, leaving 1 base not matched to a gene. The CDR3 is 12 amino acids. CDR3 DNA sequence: TGTGCCAGCGGCGGGAGCACCGGGGAGCTGTTTTTT. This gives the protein CASGGSTGELFF.

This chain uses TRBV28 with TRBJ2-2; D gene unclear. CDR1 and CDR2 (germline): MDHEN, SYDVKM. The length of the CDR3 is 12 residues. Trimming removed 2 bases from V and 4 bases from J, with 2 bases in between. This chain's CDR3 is CASSLATGELFF. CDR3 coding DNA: TGTGCCAGCAGTTTAGCCACCGGGGAGCTGTTTTTT.

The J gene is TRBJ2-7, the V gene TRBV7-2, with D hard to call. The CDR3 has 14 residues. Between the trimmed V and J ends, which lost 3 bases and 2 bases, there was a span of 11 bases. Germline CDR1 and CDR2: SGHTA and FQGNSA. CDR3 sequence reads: CASSFVTETYEQYF. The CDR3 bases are TGTGCCAGCAGCTTTGTAACCGAGACCTACGAGCAGTACTTC.

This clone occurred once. The CDR3 reads CSVVPPGDGYTF. CDR3 bases: TGCAGCGTTGTGCCGCCGGGGGATGGCTACACCTTC. The chain carries TRBV29-1 and TRBJ1-2, with TRBD1 as a possible D gene (5 bases). V was pared by 4 bases and J by 6 bases, with 12 bases between. Germline lookup yields CDR1 SQVTM and CDR2 ANQGSEA. The CDR3 is 12 residues long.

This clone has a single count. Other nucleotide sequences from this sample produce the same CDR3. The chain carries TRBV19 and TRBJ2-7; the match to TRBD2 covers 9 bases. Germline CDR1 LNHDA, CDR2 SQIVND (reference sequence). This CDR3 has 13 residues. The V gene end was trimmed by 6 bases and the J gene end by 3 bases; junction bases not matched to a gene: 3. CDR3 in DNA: TGTGCCAGTAGAGCTAGCGGGAACTACGAGCAGTACTTC. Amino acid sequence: CASRASGNYEQYF.

CDR3 sequence reads: CSVQGSGRASYEQYF. The CDR3 region has the DNA TGCAGCGTTCAGGGTAGCGGGAGGGCTTCCTACGAGCAGTACTTC. This sequence joins TRBV29-1 and TRBJ2-7, with 11 positions matching TRBD2. Germline V lookup: CDR1 SQVTM, CDR2 ANQGSEA. This CDR3 is 15 amino acids long. After removal of 5 bases from V and 1 base from J, the junction contained 7 bases not matched to a gene.

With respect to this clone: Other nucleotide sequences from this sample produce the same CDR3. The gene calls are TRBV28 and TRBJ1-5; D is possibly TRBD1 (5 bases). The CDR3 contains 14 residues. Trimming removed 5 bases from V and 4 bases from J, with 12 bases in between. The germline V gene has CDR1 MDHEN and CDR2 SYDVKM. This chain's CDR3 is CASSPRAGNQPQHF. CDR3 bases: TGTGCCAGCAGTCCTCGGGCAGGGAATCAGCCCCAGCATTTT.

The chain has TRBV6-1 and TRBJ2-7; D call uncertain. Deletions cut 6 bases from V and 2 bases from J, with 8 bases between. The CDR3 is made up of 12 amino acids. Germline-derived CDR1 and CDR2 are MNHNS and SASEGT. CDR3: CASSGPTYEQYF. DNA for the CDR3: TGTGCCAGCAGCGGACCCACCTACGAGCAGTACTTC.

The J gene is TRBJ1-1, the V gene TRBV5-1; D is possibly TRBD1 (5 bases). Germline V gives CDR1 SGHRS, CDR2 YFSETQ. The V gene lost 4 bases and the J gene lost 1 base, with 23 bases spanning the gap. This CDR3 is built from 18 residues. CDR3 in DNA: TGCGCCAGCAGCCAGAATGTTGGGTTGTACAGGAGGAACACTGAAGCTTTCTTT. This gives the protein CASSQNVGLYRRNTEAFF.